Described below is a single TCR beta chain sequence and its context. Its antigen is unidentified. In the source study's methods: What underpinned the distant-metastasis classifier for papillary thyroid cancer was the set of CDR3 differences across clinicopathological groups. TCRdb re-called clones from the PCR reads using MiXCR. The V and J calls come from TCRdb's annotation, not from the publication. The sample has about 40,000 clones, about an eighth seen once. V was cut by 4 bases and J by 7 bases, with 15 bases left in between. The V gene's germline CDR1 is SGDLS and CDR2 YYNGEE. The CDR3 contains 14 residues. The data were taken from a study of metastatic and nonmetastatic thyroid tumors. The wider study: From malignant and benign thyroid patients, repertoires in blood and in tumor or nodule tissue were compared. General study results and limits: Patients with malignant thyroid tumors reportedly had significantly higher TCR beta diversity than those with benign nodules, in blood and tumor.

Patients were all untreated before their thyroid surgery. Input material: blood. The TCR comes from a female donor with papillary thyroid cancer or a benign thyroid nodule (not recorded which). Some clones in this sample may be carry-over from other donors' samples. V usage is TRBV9 and J usage is TRBJ1-5; D perhaps matches TRBD1 (5 bases). The CDR3 is CASSPGRGMQPQHF. CDR3 nucleotides: TGTGCCAGCAGCCCAGGGCGAGGGATGCAGCCCCAGCATTTT.